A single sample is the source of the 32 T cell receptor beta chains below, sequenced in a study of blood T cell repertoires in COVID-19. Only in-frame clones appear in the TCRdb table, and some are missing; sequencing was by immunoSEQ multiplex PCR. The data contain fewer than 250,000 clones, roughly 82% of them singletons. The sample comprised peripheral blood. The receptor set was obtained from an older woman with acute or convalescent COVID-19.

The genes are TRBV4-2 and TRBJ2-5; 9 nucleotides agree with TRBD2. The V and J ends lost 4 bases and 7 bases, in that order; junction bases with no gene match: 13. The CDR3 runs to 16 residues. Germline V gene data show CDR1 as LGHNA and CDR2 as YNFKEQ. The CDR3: CASSPQVAGAFGTQYF. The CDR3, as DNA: TGTGCCAGCAGCCCGCAGGTAGCGGGGGCTTTTGGGACCCAGTACTTC.

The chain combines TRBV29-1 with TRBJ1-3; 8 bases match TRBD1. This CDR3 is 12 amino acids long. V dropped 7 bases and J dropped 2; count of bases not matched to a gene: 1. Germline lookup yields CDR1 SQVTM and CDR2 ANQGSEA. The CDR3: CSAGGTGNTIYF. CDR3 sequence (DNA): TGCAGCGCAGGGGGCACTGGAAACACCATATATTTT. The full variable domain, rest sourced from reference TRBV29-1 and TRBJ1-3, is SAVISQKPSRDICQRGTSLTIQCQVDSQVTMMFWYRQQPGQSLTLIATANQGSEATYESGFVIDKFPISRPNLTFSTLTVSNMSPEDSSIYLCSAGGTGNTIYFGEGSWLTVV.

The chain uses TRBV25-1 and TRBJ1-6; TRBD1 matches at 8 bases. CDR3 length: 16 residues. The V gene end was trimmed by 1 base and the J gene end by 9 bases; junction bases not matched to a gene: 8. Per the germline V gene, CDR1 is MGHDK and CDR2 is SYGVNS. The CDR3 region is CASSEWGRGRGSPLHF. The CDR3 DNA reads TGTGCCAGCAGTGAATGGGGCAGGGGGCGTGGTTCACCCCTCCACTTT.

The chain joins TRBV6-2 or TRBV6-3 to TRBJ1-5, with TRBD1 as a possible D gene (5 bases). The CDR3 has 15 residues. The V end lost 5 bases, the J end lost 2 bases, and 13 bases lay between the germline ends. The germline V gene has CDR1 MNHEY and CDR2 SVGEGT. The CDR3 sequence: CASSAKGYGNQPQHF. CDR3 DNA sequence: TGTGCCAGCAGTGCTAAGGGGTACGGCAATCAGCCCCAGCATTTT.

This CDR3 is CASSPRVVYEQYF. The CDR3 DNA reads TGTGCCAGCAGCCCTAGAGTAGTCTACGAGCAGTACTTC. The V call is TRBV3-1 (or the pseudogene TRBV3-2), the J call TRBJ2-7; D remains unclear. The CDR3 has 13 amino acids. V lost 4 bases to trimming and J lost 3 bases, with 10 bases between them. CDR1 LGHDT and CDR2 YNNKEL come from the germline V gene (reference sequence).

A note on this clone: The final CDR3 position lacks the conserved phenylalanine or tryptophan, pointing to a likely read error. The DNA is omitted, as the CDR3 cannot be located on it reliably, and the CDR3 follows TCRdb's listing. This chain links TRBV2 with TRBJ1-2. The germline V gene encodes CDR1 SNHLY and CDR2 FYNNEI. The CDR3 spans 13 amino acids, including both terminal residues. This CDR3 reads CASSEAFLPGNAI.

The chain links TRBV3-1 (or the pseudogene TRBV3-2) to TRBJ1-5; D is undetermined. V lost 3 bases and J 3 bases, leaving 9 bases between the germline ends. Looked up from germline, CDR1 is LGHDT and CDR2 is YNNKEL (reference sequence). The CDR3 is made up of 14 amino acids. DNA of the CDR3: TGTGCCAGCAGCCAGTGGGCCTACAATCAGCCCCAGCATTTT. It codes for CASSQWAYNQPQHF.

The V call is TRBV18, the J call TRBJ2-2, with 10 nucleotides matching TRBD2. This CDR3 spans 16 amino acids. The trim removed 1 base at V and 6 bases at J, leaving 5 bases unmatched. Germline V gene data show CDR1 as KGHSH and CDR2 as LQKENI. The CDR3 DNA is TGTGCCAGCTCACCACAGAGCGGGGGGGCCTCCGGGGAGCTGTTTTTT. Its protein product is CASSPQSGGASGELFF.

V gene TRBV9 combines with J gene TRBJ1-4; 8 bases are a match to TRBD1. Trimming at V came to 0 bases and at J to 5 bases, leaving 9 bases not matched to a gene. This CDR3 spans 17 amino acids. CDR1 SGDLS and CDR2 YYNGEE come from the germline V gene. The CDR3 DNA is TGTGCCAGCAGCGTAGCTATCGGACAGGGCGACAATGAAAAACTGTTTTTT. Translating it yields CASSVAIGQGDNEKLFF.

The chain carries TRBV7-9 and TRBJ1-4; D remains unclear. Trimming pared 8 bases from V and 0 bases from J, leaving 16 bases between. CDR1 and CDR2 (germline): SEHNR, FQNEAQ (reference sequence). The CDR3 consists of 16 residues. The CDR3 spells CASVREAPTTNEKLFF. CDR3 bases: TGTGCCAGCGTCCGGGAAGCGCCGACAACTAATGAAAAACTGTTTTTT.

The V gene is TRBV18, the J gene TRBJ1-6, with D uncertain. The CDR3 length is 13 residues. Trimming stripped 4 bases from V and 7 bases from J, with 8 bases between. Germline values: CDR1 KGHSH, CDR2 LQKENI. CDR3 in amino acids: CASSLQNNSPLHF. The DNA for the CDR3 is TGTGCCAGCTCACTACAGAACAATTCACCCCTCCACTTT.

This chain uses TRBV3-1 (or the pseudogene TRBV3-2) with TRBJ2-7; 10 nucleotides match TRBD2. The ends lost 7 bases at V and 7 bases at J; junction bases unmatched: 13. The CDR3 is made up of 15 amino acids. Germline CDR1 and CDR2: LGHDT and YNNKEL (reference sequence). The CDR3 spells CASIPPEGLAWEQYF. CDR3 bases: TGTGCCAGCATCCCTCCAGAGGGACTAGCGTGGGAGCAGTACTTC.

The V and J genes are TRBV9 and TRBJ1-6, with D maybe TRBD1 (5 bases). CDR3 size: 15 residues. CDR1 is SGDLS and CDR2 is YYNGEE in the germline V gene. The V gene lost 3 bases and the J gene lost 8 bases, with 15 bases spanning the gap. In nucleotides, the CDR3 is TGTGCCAGCAGCGCCGACGGCAGGGATGATTCACCCCTCCACTTT. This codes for CASSADGRDDSPLHF.

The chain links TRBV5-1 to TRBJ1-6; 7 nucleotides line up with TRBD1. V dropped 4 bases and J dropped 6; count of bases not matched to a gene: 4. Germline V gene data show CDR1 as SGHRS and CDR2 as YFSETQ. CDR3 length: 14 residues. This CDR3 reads CASSPGQSNSPLHF. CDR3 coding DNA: TGCGCCAGCAGCCCGGGACAGAGTAATTCACCCCTCCACTTT.

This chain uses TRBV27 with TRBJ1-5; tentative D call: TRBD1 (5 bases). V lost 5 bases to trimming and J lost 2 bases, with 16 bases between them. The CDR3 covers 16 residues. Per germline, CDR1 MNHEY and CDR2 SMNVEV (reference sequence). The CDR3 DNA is TGTGCCAGCAGTGCCCTCGGAGGGACCGGCAATCAGCCCCAGCATTTT. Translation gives CASSALGGTGNQPQHF.

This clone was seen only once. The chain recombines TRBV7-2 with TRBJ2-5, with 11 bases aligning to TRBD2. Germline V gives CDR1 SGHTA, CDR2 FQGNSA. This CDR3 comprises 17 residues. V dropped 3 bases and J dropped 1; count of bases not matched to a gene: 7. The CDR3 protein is CASSFGSLAGAQETQYF. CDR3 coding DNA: TGTGCCAGCAGCTTCGGGTCACTAGCGGGGGCCCAAGAGACCCAGTACTTC.

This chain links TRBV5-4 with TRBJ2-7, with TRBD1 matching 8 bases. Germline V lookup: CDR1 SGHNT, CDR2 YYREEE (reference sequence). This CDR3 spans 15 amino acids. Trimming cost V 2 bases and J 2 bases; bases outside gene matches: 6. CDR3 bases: TGTGCCAGCAGCTTCGGACAGGGAGGCGCCTACGAGCAGTACTTC. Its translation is CASSFGQGGAYEQYF. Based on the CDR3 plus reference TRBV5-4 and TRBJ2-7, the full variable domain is ETGVTQSPTHLIKTRGQQVTLRCSSQSGHNTVSWYQQALGQGPQFIFQYYREEENGRGNFPPRFSGLQFPNYSSELNVNALELDDSALYLCASSFGQGGAYEQYFGPGTRLTVT.

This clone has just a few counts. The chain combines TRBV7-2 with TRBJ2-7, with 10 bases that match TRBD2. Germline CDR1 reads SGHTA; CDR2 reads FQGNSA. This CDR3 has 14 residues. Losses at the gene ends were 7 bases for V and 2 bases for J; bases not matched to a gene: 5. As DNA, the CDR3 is TGTGCCAGCACCGCTAGCGGGGGAACCTACGAGCAGTACTTC. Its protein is CASTASGGTYEQYF.

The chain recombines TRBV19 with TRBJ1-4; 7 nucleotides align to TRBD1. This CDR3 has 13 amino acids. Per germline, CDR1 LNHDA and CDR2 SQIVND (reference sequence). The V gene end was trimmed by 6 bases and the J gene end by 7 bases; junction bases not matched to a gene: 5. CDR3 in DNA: TGTGCCAGTAGGACCACAGGGGTTGAAAAACTGTTTTTT. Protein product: CASRTTGVEKLFF.

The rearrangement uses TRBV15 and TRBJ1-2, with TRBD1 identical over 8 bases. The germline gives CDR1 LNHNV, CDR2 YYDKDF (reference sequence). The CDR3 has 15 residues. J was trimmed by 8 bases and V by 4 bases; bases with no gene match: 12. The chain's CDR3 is CATSNYFGQGGGYTF. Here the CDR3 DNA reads TGTGCCACCAGCAATTACTTTGGACAGGGCGGGGGCTACACCTTC.

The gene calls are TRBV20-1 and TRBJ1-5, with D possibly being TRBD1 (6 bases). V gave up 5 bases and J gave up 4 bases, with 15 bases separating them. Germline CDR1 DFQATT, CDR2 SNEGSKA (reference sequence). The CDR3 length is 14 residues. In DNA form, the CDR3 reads TGCAGTGCTCGTGAGACAGGATTTAATCAGCCCCAGCATTTT. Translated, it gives CSARETGFNQPQHF.

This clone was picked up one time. CDR3 sequence reads: CAADGGNTGELFF. CDR3 coding DNA: TGTGCCGCGGACGGAGGTAACACCGGGGAGCTGTTTTTT. The chain joins TRBV28 to TRBJ2-2; D may be TRBD2 (5 bases). Trimming removed 11 bases from V and 2 bases from J, with 12 bases in between. Germline-derived CDR1 and CDR2 are MDHEN and SYDVKM. This CDR3 contains 13 residues.

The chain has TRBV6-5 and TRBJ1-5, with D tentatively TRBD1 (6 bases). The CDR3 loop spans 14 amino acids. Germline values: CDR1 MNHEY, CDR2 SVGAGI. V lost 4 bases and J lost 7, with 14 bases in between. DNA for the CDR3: TGTGCCAGCAGTTCACAGGGTCGAAAACAGCCCCAGCATTTT. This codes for CASSSQGRKQPQHF.

The CDR3 sequence is CASSYRDRGSSNYGYTF. CDR3 coding DNA: TGTGCCAGCAGCTACCGGGACAGGGGGTCTTCTAACTATGGCTACACCTTC. The chain employs TRBV7-9 and TRBJ1-2, with 11 positions matching TRBD1. V lost 4 bases, J lost 0 bases, and 7 bases stayed unmatched. This CDR3 has 17 amino acids. CDR1 is SEHNR and CDR2 is FQNEAQ in the germline V gene (reference sequence).

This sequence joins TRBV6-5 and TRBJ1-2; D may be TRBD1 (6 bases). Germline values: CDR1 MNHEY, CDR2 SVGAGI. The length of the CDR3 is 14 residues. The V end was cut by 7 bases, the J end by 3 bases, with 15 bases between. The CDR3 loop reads CASTPGGADYGYTF. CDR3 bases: TGTGCCAGCACCCCTGGGGGGGCCGACTATGGCTACACCTTC.

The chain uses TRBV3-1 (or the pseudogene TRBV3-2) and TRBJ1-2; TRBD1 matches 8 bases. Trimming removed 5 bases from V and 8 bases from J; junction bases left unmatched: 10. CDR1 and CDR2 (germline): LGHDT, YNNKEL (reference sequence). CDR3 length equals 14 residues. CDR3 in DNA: TGTGCCAGCAGCGTTCACCAGGGGGCTGGAGGCTACACCTTC. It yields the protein CASSVHQGAGGYTF.

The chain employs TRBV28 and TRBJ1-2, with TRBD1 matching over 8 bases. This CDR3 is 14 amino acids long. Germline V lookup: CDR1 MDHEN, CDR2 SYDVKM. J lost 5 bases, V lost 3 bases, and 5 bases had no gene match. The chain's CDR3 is CASSFSQGGYGYTF. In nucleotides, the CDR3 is TGTGCCAGCAGTTTCTCACAGGGGGGGTATGGCTACACCTTC.

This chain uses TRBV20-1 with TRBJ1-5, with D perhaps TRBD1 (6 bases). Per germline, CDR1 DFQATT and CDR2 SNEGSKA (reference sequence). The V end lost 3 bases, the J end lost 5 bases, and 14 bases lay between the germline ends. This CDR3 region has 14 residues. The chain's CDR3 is CSASTRDNYQPQHF. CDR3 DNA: TGCAGTGCTAGTACTAGGGACAACTATCAGCCCCAGCATTTT.

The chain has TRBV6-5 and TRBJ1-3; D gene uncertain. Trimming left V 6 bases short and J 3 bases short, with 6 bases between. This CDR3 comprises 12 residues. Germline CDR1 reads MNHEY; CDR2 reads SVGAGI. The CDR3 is CASRSDGNTIYF. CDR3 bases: TGTGCCAGCAGGAGTGATGGAAACACCATATATTTT.

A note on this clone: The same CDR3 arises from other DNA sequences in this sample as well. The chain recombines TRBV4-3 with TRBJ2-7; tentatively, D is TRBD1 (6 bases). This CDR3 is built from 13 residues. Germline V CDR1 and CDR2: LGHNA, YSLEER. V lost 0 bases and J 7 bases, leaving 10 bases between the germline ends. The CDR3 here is CASSQDTGTEQYF. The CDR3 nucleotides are TGCGCCAGCAGCCAAGATACAGGGACGGAGCAGTACTTC.

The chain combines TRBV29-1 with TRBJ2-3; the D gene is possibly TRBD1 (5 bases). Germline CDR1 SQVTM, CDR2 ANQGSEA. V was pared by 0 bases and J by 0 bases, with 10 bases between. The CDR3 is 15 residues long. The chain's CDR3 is CSVEDRRTSTDTQYF. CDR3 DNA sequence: TGCAGCGTTGAAGATCGACGGACAAGCACAGATACGCAGTATTTT.

This chain's CDR3 is CASSQEIGSGPGANVLTF. DNA of the CDR3: TGCGCCAGCAGCCAAGAGATTGGTAGCGGCCCTGGGGCCAACGTCCTGACTTTC. The V call is TRBV4-3, the J call TRBJ2-6, with TRBD2 as a possible D gene (6 bases). The CDR3 has 18 residues. V was clipped by 0 bases and J by 2 bases, with 14 bases between them. Germline V gives CDR1 LGHNA, CDR2 YSLEER.